This T cell receptor beta chain derives from a study of post-analysis software for immune sequencing data. Study-wide results and caveats: The normalized Chao1 diversity of multiple sclerosis patients was significantly lower than that of controls. A handful of TRBV segments were significantly more frequent in patients than in controls. TRBV5-6, TRBV5-1 and TRBV20-1 were among these segments.

Turning to this clonotype: Its cognate antigen is unknown.

This CDR3 comprises 13 residues. Trimming took off 0 bases at V and 8 bases at J, with 13 bases between the two ends. CDR1 and CDR2 (germline): DFQATT, SNEGSKA (reference sequence). Sequencing libraries made from TCR beta cDNA carried unique molecular identifiers. One entry per CDR3 protein, called by TCRdb with MiXCR from the PCR reads. The sample has 650,000 to 850,000 distinct CDR3 sequences; roughly 50% are singletons. This chain uses TRBV20-1 with TRBJ1-1; D unresolved. The TCR comes from a girl between 5 and 17 years old with multiple sclerosis. The sequencing input was blood. The CDR3 region is CSARDGGGMEAFF. The DNA of the CDR3 is TGCAGTGCTAGAGATGGCGGCGGTATGGAAGCTTTCTTT.